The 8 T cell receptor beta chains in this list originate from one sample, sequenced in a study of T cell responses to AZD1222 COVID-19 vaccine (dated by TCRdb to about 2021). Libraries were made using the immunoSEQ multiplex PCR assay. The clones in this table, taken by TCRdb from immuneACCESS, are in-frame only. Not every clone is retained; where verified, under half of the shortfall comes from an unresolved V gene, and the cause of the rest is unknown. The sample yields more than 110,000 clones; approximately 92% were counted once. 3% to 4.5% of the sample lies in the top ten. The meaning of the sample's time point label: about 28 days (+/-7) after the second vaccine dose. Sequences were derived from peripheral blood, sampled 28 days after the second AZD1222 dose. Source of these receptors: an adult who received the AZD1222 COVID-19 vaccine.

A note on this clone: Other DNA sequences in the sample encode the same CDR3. The CDR3 loop reads CAISDSSSGNTIYF. In DNA form, the CDR3 reads TGTGCCATCAGTGACAGCAGCTCTGGAAACACCATATATTTT. The chain combines TRBV10-3 with TRBJ1-3; no reliable D call. The V gene lost 3 bases and the J gene lost 0 bases, with 6 bases spanning the gap. The CDR3 spans 14 residues. CDR1 is ENHRY and CDR2 is SYGVKD in the germline V gene.

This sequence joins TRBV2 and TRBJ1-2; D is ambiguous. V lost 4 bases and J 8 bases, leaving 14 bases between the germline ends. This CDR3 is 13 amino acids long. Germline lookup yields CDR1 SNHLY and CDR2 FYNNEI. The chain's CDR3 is CASSVLIGRGYTF. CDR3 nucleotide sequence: TGTGCCAGCAGTGTTTTAATAGGAAGGGGCTACACCTTC.

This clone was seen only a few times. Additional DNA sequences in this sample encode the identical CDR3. DNA of the CDR3: TGTGCCAGCAAACTAGCGGGGAACTACGAGCAGTACTTC. This sequence encodes CASKLAGNYEQYF. The genes are TRBV7-9 and TRBJ2-7, with 10 bases aligning to TRBD2. CDR3 length: 13 amino acids. Germline V gene data show CDR1 as SEHNR and CDR2 as FQNEAQ (reference sequence). Unmatched junction bases numbered 3, after V lost 7 bases and J lost 3 bases.

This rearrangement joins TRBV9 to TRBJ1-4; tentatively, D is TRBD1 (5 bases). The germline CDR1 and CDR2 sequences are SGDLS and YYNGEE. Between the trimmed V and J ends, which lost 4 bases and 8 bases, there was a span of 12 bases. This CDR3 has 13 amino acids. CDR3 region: CASSPDRGEKLFF. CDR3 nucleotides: TGTGCCAGCAGCCCCGATAGGGGAGAAAAACTGTTTTTT.

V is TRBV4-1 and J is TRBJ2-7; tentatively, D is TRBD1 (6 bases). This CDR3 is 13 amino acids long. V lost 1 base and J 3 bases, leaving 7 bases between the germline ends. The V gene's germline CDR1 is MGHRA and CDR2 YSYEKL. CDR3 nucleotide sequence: TGCGCCAGCAGCCAAGGGACAGACTACGAGCAGTACTTC. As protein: CASSQGTDYEQYF.

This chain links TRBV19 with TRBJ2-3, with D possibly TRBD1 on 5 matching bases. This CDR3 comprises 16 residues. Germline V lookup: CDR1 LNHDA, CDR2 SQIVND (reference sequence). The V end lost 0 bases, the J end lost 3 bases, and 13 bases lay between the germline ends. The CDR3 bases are TGTGCCAGTAGTATAGATCAGGGCGCTGGGACAGATACGCAGTATTTT. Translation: CASSIDQGAGTDTQYF.

The chain's CDR3 is CASSLGLAPRGETQYF. For the CDR3, the DNA is TGTGCCAGCAGCTTAGGACTAGCTCCAAGGGGAGAGACCCAGTACTTC. This chain links TRBV5-4 with TRBJ2-5; 8 bases are shared with TRBD2. The length of the CDR3 is 16 residues. From germline, CDR1 is SGHNT and CDR2 YYREEE (reference sequence). The trim removed 2 bases at V and 4 bases at J, leaving 10 bases unmatched.

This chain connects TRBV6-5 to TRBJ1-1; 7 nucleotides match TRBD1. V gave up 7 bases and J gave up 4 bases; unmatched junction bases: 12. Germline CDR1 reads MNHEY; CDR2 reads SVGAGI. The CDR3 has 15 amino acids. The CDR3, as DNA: TGTGCCAGCAATCCACAGGGGTGGTTGAGCACTGAAGCTTTCTTT. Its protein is CASNPQGWLSTEAFF.